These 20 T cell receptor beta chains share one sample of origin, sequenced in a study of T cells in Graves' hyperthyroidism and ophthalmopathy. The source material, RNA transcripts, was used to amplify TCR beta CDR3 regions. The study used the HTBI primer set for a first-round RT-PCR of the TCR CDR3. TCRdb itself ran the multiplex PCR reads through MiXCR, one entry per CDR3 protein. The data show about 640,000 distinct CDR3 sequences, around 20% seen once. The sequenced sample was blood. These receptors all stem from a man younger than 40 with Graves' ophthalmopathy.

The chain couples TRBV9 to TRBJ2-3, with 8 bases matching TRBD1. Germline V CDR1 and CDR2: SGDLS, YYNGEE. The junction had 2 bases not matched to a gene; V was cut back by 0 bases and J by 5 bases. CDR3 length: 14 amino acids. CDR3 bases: TGTGCCAGCAGCGTAGCAGGGGGCCTAGATACGCAGTATTTT. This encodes CASSVAGGLDTQYF.

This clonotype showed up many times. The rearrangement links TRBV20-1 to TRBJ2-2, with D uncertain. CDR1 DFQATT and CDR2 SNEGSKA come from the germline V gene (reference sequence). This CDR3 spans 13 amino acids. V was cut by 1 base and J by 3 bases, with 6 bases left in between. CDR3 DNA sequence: TGCAGTGCTAGAGGGGCAGACACCGGGGAGCTGTTTTTT. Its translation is CSARGADTGELFF.

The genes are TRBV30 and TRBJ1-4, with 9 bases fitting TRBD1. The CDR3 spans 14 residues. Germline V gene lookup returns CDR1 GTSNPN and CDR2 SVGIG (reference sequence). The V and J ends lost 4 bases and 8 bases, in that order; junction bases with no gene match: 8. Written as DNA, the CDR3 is TGTGCCTGGACTCGGACAGGGGTAGACGAAAAACTGTTTTTT. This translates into CAWTRTGVDEKLFF.

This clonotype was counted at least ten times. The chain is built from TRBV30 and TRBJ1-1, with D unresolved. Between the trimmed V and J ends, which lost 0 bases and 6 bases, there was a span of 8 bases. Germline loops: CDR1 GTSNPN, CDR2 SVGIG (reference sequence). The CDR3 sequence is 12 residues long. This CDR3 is CAWSVSRAEAFF. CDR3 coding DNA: TGTGCCTGGAGTGTTTCCCGGGCTGAAGCTTTCTTT.

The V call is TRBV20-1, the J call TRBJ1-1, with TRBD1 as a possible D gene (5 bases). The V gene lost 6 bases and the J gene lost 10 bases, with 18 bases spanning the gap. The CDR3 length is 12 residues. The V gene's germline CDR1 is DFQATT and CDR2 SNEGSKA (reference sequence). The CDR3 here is CSAKGTGLRAFF. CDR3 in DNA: TGCAGTGCCAAAGGGACCGGCCTACGAGCTTTCTTT.

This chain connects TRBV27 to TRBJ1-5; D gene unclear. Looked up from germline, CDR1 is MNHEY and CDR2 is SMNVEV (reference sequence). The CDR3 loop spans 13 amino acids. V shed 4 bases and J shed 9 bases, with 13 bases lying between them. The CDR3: CASSSEPSWPQHF. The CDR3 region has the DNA TGTGCCAGCAGTTCTGAGCCGTCGTGGCCCCAGCATTTT.

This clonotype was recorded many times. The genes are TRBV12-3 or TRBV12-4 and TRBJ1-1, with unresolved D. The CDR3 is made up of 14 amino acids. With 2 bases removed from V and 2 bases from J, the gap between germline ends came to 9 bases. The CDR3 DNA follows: TGTGCCAGCAGTTTATGGCTCACCAACACTGAAGCTTTCTTT. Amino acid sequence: CASSLWLTNTEAFF.

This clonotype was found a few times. The DNA for the CDR3 is TGTGCCAGCACCCATCCGGGACAGGGTTCGAAGAATGAGCAGTTCTTC. It codes for CASTHPGQGSKNEQFF. The chain combines TRBV28 with TRBJ2-1; TRBD1 matches 9 bases. The length of the CDR3 is 16 residues. Germline CDR1 reads MDHEN; CDR2 reads SYDVKM. The V segment lost 7 bases and the J segment 7 bases; nucleotides outside the gene matches: 14.

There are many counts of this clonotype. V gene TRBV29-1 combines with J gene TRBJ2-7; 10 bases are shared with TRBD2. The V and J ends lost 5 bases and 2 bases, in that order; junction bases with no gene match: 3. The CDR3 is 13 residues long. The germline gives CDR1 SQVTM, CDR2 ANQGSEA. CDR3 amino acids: CSVTGTSAYEQYF. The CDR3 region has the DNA TGCAGCGTTACCGGGACTAGCGCCTACGAGCAGTACTTC.

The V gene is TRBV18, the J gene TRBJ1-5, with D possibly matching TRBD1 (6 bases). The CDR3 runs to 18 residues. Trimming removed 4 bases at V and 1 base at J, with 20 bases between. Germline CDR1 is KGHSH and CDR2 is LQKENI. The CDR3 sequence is CASSRNSQGMESNQPQHF. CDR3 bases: TGTGCCAGCTCACGCAACTCACAGGGAATGGAAAGCAATCAGCCCCAGCATTTT.

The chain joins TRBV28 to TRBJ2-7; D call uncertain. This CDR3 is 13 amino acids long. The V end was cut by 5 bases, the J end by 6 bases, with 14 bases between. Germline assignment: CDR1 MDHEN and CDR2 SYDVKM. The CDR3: CASSVTKGLEQYF. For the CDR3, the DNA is TGTGCCAGCAGTGTAACTAAAGGGCTCGAGCAGTACTTC.

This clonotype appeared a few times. The CDR3 bases are TGCAGTGCTAGATACTCCAACCGGTACCAAGAGACCCAGTACTTC. Translation gives CSARYSNRYQETQYF. The V gene is TRBV20-1, the J gene TRBJ2-5, with D unclear. Germline CDR1 is DFQATT and CDR2 is SNEGSKA (reference sequence). V shed 2 bases and J shed 0 bases, with 13 bases lying between them. The CDR3 has 15 residues.

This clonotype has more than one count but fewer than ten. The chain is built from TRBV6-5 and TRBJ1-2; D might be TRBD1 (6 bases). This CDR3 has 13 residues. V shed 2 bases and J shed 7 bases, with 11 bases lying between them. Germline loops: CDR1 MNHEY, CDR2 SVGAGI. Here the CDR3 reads CASSYGGAGGYTF. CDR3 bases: TGTGCCAGCAGTTACGGGGGCGCTGGTGGCTACACCTTC.

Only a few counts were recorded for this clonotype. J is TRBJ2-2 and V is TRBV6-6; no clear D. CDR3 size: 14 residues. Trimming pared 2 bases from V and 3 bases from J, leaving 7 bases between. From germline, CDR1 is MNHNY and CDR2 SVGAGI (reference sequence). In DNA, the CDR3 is TGTGCCAGCAGTTACGGGCGAGACACCGGGGAGCTGTTTTTT. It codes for CASSYGRDTGELFF.

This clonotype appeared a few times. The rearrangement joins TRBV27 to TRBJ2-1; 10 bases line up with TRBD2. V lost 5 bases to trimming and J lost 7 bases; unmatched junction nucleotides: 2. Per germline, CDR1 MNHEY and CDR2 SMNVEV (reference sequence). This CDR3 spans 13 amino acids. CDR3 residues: CASSISGRNEQFF. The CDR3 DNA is TGTGCCAGCAGTATTAGCGGGAGGAATGAGCAGTTCTTC.

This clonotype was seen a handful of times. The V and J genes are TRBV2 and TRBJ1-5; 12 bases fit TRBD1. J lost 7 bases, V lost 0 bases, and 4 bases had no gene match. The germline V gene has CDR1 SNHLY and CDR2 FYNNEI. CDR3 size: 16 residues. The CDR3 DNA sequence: TGTGCCAGCAGTGAAGCGGGGACAGGGGGCAGGCAGCCCCAGCATTTT. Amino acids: CASSEAGTGGRQPQHF. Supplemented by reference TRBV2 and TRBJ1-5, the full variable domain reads EPEVTQTPSHQVTQMGQEVILRCVPISNHLYFYWYRQILGQKVEFLVSFYNNEISEKSEIFDDQFSVERPDGSNFTLKIRSTKLEDSAMYFCASSEAGTGGRQPQHFGDGTRLSIL.

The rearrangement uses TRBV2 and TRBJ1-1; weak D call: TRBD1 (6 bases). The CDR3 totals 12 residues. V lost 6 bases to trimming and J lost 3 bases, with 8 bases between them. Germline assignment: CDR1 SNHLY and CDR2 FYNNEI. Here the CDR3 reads CASSHRDTEAFF. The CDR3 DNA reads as TGTGCCAGCAGCCACAGGGACACTGAAGCTTTCTTT.

The CDR3 DNA reads TGTGCCAGTAGCACGAGTCGGGACAACTACGAGCAGTACTTC. Its protein is CASSTSRDNYEQYF. This rearrangement joins TRBV19 to TRBJ2-7, with a weak D call TRBD1 (6 bases). This CDR3 has 14 amino acids. V was clipped by 6 bases and J by 3 bases, with 15 bases between them. Germline values: CDR1 LNHDA, CDR2 SQIVND (reference sequence).

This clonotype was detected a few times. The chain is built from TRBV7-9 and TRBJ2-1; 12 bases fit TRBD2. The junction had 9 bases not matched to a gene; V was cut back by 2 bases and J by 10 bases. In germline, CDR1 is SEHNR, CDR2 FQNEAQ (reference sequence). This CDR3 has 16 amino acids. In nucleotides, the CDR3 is TGTGCCAGCAGCTTATTAGCACTAGCGGGAGGAGGGGAGCAGTTCTTC. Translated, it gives CASSLLALAGGGEQFF. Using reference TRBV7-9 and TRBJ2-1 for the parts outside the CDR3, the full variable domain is DTGVSQNPRHKITKRGQNVTFRCDPISEHNRLYWYRQTLGQGPEFLTYFQNEAQLEKSRLLSDRFSAERPKGSFSTLEIQRTEQGDSAMYLCASSLLALAGGGEQFFGPGTRLTVL.

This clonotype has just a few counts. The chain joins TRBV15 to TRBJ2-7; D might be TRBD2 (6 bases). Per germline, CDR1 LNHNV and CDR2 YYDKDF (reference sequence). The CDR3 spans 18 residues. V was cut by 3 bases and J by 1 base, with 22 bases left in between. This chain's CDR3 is CATSREMHTSYRSYEQYF. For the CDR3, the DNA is TGTGCCACCAGCAGGGAGATGCATACTAGCTATCGTTCCTACGAGCAGTACTTC.